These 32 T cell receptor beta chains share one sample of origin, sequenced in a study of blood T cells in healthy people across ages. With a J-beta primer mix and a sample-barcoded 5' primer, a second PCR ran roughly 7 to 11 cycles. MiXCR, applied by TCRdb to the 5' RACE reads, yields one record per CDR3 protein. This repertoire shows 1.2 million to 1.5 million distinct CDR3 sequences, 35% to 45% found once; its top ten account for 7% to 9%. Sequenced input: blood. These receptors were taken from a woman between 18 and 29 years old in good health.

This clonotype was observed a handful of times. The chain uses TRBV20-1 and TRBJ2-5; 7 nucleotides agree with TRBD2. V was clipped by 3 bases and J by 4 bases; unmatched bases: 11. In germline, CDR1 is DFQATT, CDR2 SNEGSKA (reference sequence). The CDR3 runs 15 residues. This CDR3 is CSARPSGKIGETQYF. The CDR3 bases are TGCAGTGCTAGGCCAAGCGGGAAAATTGGAGAGACCCAGTACTTC.

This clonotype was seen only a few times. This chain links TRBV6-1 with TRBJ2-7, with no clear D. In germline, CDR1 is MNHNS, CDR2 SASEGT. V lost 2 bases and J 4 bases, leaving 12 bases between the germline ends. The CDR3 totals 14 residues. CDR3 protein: CASSETGPAYEQYF. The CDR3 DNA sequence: TGTGCCAGCAGTGAAACGGGCCCGGCATACGAGCAGTACTTC.

This chain's CDR3 is CASSQARGFGEKLFF. CDR3 bases: TGCGCCAGCAGCCAAGCCCGGGGGTTCGGCGAAAAACTGTTTTTT. The chain combines TRBV4-1 with TRBJ1-4; TRBD1 might be the D (5 bases). Germline values: CDR1 MGHRA, CDR2 YSYEKL. V lost 1 base and J 8 bases, leaving 14 bases between the germline ends. This CDR3 spans 15 amino acids.

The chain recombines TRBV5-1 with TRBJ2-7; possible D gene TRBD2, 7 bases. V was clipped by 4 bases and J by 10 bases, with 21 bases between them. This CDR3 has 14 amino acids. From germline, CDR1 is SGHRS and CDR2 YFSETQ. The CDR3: CASSPAAGTPDQYF. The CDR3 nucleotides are TGCGCCAGCAGCCCCGCAGCGGGGACACCGGATCAGTACTTC.

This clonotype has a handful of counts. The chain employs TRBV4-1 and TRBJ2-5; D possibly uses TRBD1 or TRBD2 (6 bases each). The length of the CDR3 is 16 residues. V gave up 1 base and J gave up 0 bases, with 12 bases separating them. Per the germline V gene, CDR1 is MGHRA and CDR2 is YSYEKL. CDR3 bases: TGCGCCAGCAGCCAAGCATGGGGGGCAAACCAAGAGACCCAGTACTTC. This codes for CASSQAWGANQETQYF.

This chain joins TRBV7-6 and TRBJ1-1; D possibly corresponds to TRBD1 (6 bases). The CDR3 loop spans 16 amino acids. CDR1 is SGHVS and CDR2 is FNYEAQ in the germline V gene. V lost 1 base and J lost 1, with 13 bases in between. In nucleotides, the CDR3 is TGTGCCAGCAGCTTAGTTTTGGCGGGGGCGAACACTGAAGCTTTCTTT. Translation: CASSLVLAGANTEAFF.

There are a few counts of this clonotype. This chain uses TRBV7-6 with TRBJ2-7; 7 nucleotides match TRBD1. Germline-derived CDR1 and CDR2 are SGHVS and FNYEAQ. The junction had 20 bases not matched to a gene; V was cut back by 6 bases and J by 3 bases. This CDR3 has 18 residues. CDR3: CASSRVGTAGGEYYEQYF. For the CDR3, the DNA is TGTGCCAGCAGTCGTGTAGGGACAGCCGGCGGAGAATACTACGAGCAGTACTTC.

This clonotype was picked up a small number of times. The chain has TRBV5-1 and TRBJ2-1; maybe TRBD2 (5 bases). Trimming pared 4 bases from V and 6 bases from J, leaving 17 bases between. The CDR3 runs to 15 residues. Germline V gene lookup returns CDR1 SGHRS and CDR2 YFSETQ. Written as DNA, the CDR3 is TGCGCCAGCAGCCTACGGGAACCTCCTTCCAATGAGCAGTTCTTC. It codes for CASSLREPPSNEQFF.

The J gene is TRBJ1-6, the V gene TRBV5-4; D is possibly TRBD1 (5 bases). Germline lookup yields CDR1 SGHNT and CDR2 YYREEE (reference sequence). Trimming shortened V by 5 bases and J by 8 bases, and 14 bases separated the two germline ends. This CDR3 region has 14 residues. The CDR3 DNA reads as TGTGCCAGCAGTAGAGGGGTCCCTGATTCACCCCTCCACTTT. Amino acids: CASSRGVPDSPLHF.

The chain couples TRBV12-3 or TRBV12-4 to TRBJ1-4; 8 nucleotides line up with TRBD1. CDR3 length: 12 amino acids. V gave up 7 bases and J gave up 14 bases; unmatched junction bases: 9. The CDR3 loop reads CASTYLTGDLFF. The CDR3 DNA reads TGTGCCAGCACCTATCTGACAGGGGATCTGTTTTTT.

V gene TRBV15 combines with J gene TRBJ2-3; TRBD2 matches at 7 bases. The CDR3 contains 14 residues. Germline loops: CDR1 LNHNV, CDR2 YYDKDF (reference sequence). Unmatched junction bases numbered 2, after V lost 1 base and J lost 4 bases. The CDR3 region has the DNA TGTGCCACCAGCAGAGGCGGGAGACCAGATACGCAGTATTTT. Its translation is CATSRGGRPDTQYF.

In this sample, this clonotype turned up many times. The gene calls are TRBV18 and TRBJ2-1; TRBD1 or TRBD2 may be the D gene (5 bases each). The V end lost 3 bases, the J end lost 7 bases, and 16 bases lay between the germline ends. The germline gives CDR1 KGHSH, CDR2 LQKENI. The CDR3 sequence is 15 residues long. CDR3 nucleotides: TGTGCCAGCTCACCCAAGGGGACCCTTGGGAATGAGCAGTTCTTC. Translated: CASSPKGTLGNEQFF.

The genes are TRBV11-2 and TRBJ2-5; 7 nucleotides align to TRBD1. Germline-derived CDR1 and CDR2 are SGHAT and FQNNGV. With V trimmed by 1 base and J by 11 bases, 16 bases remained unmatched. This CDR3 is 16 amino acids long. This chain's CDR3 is CASSLVRGLGPNEQYF. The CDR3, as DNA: TGTGCCAGCAGCTTAGTAAGGGGGCTGGGGCCCAATGAGCAGTACTTC.

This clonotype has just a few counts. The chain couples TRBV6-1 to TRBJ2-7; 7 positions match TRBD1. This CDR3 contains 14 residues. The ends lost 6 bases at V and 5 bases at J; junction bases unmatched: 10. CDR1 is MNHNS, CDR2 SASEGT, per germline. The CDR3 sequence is CASSDMTGSNEQYF. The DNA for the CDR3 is TGTGCCAGCAGCGATATGACAGGGTCAAACGAGCAGTACTTC.

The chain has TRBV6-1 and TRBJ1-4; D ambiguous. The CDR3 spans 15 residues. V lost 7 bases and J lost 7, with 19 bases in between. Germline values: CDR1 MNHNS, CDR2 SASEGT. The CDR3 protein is CASTRKSLPVEKLFF. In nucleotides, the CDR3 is TGTGCCAGCACCCGCAAATCCTTACCCGTTGAAAAACTGTTTTTT.

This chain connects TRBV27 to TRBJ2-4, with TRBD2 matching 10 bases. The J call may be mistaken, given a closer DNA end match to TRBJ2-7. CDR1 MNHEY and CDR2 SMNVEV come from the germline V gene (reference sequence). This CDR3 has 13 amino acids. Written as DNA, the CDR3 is TGTGCCAGCAGTAGCGGGGGGGTCTTCGAGCAGTACTTC. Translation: CASSSGGVFEQYF.

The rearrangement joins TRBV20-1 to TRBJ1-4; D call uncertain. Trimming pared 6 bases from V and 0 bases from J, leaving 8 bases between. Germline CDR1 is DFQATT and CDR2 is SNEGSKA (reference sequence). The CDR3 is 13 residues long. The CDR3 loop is CSAQNPTNEKLFF. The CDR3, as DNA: TGCAGTGCACAAAACCCAACTAATGAAAAACTGTTTTTT.

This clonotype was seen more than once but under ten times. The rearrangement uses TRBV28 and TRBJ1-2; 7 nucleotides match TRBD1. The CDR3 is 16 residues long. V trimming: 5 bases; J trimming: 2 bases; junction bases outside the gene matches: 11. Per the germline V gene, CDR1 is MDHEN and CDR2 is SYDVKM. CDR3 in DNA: TGTGCCAGCAGTAAACAAACCGACAGGGCCAACTATGGCTACACCTTC. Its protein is CASSKQTDRANYGYTF.

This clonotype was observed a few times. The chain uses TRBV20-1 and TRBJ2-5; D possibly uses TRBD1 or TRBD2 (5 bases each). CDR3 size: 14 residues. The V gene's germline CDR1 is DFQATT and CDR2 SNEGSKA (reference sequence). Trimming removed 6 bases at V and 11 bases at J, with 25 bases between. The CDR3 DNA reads TGCAGTGCCCCACGGGACGAGGCCGACAATGAGCAGTACTTC. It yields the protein CSAPRDEADNEQYF.

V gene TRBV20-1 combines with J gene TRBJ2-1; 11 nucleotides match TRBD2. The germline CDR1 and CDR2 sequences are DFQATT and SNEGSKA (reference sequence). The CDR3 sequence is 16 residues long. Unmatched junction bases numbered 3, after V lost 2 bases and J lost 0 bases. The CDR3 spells CSARRGTSGSYNEQFF. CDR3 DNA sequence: TGCAGTGCTAGAAGGGGGACTAGCGGCTCCTACAATGAGCAGTTCTTC.

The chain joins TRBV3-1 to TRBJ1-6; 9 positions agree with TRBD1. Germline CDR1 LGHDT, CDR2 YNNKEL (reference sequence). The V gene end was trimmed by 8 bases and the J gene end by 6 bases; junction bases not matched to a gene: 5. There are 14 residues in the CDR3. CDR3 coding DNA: TGTGCCAGCGCCGACAGGGGGTTTAATTCACCCCTCCACTTT. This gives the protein CASADRGFNSPLHF.

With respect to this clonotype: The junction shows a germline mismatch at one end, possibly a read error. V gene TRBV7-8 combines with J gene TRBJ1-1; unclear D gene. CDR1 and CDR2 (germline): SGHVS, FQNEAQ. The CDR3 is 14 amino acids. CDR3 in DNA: TGTGCCAGCAGCTTAGGGATCCCATACACTAAAGCTTTCTTT. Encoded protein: CASSLGIPYTKAFF.

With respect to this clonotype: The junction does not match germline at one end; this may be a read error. CDR3 in DNA: TGCGCCGGCAGCTTTGGTAGCTTGAGCCGAGAAGGAGATACGCAGTATTTT. The encoded protein is CAGSFGSLSREGDTQYF. The genes are TRBV5-1 and TRBJ2-3; no firm D call. This CDR3 contains 17 residues. The germline gives CDR1 SGHRS, CDR2 YFSETQ. Using reference TRBV5-1 and TRBJ2-3 for the parts outside the CDR3, the full variable domain is KAGVTQTPRYLIKTRGQQVTLSCSPISGHRSVSWYQQTPGQGLQFLFEYFSETQRNKGNFPGRFSGRQFSNSRSEMNVSTLELGDSALYLCAGSFGSLSREGDTQYFGPGTRLTVL.

CDR3 sequence (DNA): TGTGCCAGCAGTTTAGTGACAGCGGGGGGGCCTCGGGAGACCCAGTACTTC. This translates into CASSLVTAGGPRETQYF. This chain joins TRBV12-3 or TRBV12-4 and TRBJ2-5, with 10 bases matching TRBD2. Unmatched junction bases numbered 10, after V lost 1 base and J lost 5 bases. The CDR3 is made up of 17 amino acids.

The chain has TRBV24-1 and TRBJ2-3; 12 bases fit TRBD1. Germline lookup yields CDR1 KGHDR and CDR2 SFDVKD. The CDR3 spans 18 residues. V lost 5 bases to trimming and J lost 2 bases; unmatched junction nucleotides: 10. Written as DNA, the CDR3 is TGTGCCACCAGTGGCGGGACAGGGGGCAGTAAGACCACAGATACGCAGTATTTT. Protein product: CATSGGTGGSKTTDTQYF.

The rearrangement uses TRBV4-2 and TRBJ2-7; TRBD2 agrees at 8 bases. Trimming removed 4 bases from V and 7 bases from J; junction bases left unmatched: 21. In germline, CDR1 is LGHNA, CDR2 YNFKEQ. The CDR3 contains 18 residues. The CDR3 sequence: CASSPQVVGGAGEDEQYF. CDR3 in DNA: TGTGCCAGCAGCCCCCAAGTCGTCGGGGGGGCCGGGGAGGATGAGCAGTACTTC.

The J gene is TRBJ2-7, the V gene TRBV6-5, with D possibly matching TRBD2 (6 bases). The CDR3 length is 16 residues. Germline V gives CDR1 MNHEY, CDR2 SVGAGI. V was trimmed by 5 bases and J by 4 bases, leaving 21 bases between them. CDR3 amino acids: CASSPIKLADVYEQYF. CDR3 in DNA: TGTGCCAGCAGTCCAATCAAGTTAGCGGACGTTTACGAGCAGTACTTC.

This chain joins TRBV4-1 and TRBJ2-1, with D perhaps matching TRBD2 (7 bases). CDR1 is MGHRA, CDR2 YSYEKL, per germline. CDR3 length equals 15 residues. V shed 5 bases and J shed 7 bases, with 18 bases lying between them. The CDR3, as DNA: TGCGCCAGCAGCAAATTTAGGGGGGAGGGGAATGAGCAGTTCTTC. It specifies CASSKFRGEGNEQFF.

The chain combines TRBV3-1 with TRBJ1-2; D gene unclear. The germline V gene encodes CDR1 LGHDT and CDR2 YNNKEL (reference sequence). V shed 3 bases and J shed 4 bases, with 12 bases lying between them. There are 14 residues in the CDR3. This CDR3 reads CASSQQTAFYGYTF. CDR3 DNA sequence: TGTGCCAGCAGCCAGCAGACTGCCTTCTATGGCTACACCTTC. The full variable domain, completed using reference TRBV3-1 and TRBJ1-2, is DTAVSQTPKYLVTQMGNDKSIKCEQNLGHDTMYWYKQDSKKFLKIMFSYNNKELIINETVPNRFSPKSPDKAHLNLHINSLELGDSAVYFCASSQQTAFYGYTFGSGTRLTVV.

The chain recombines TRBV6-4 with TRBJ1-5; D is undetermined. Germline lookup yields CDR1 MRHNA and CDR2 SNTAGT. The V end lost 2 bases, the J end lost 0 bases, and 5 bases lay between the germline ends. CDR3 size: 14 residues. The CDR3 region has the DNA TGTGCCAGCAGTGACGTCCCTAGCAATCAGCCCCAGCATTTT. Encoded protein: CASSDVPSNQPQHF.

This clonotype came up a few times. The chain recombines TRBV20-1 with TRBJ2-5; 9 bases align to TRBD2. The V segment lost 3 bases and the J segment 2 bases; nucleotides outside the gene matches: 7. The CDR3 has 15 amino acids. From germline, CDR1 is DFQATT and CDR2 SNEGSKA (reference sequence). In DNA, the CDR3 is TGCAGTGCTAGTAATAGCGGGAGAGGACAAGAGACCCAGTACTTC. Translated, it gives CSASNSGRGQETQYF.

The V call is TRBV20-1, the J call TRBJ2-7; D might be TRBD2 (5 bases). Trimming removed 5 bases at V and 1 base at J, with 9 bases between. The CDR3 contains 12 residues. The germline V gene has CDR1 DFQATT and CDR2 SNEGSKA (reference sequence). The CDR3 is CSAEGQSYEQYF. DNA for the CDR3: TGCAGTGCTGAGGGTCAATCCTACGAGCAGTACTTC.